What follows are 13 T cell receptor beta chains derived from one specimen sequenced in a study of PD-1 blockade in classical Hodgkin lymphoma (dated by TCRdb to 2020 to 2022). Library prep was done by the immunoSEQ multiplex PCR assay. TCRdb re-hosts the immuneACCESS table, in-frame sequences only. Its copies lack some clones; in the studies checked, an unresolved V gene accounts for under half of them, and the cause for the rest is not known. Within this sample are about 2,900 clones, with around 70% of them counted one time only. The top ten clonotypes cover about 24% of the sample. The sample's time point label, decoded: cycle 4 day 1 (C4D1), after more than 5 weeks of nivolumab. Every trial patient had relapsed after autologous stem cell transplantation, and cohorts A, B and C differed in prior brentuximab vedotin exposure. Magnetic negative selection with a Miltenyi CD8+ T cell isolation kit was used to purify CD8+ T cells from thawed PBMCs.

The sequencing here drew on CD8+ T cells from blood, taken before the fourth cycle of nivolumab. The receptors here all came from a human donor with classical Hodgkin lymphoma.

The CDR3 sequence is CASSYSEGGYEQYF. The CDR3 DNA is TGTGCCAGCAGTTACTCAGAGGGAGGCTACGAGCAGTACTTC. The rearrangement uses TRBV6-6 and TRBJ2-7, with D maybe TRBD2 (6 bases). There are 14 residues in the CDR3. The V gene's germline CDR1 is MNHNY and CDR2 SVGAGI (reference sequence). Trimming stripped 0 bases from V and 3 bases from J, with 9 bases between.

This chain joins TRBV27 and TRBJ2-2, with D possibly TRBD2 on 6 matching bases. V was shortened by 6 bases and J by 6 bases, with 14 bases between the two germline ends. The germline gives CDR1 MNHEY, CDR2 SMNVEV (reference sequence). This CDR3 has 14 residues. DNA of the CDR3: TGTGCCAGCAGCCCCCCTAGCGCATCCGGGGAGCTGTTTTTT. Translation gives CASSPPSASGELFF.

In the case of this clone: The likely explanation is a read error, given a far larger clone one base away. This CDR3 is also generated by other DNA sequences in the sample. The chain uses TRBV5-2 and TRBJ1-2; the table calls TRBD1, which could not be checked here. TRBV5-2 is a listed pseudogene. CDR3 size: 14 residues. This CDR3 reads CASSQTGGGYGYTF. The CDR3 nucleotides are TGTGCCAGCAGCCAAACAGGGGGGGGTTATGGCTACACCTTC.

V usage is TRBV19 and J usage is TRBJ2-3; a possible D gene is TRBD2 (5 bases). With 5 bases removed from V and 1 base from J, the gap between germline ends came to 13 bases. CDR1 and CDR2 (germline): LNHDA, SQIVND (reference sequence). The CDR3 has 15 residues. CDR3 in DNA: TGTGCCAGTAGTGGGGTTCAGAGGGGCACAGATACGCAGTATTTT. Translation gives CASSGVQRGTDTQYF.

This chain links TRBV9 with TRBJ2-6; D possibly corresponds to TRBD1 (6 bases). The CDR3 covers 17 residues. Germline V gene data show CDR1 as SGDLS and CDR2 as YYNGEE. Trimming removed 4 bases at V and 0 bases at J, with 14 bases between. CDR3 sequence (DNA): TGTGCCAGCAGCCCGACAGGATCGGACTCTGGGGCCAACGTCCTGACTTTC. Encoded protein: CASSPTGSDSGANVLTF.

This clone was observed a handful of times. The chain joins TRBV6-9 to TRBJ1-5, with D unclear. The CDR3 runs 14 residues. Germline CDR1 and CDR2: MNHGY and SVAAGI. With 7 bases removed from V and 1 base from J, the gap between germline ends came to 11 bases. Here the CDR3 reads CASTLTESNQPQHF. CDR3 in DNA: TGTGCCAGCACCCTAACAGAGAGCAATCAGCCCCAGCATTTT.

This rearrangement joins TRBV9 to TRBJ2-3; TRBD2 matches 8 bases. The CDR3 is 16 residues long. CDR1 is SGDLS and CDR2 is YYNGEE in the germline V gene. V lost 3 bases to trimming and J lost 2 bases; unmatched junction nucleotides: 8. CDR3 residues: CASSDARGGDTDTQYF. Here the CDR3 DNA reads TGTGCCAGCAGCGACGCCCGGGGGGGGGACACAGATACGCAGTATTTT.

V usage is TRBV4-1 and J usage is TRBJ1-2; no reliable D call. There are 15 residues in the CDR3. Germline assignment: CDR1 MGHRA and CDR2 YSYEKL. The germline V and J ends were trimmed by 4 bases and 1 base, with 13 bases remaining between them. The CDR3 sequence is CASSRIEPLNYGYTF. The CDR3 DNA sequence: TGCGCCAGCAGCCGCATTGAGCCCCTTAACTATGGCTACACCTTC.

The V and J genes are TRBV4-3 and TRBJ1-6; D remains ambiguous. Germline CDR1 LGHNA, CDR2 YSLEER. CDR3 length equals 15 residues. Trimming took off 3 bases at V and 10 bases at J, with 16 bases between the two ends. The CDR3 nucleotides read TGCGCCAGCAGCCAGAGATGGGAGGGTTTCTCACCCCTCCACTTT. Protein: CASSQRWEGFSPLHF.

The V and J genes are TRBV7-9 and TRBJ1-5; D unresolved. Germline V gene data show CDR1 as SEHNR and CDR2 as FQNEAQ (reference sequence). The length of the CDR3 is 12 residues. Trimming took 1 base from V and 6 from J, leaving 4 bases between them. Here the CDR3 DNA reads TGTGCCAGCAGCTTAGAGGGTCAGCCCCAGCATTTT. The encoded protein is CASSLEGQPQHF.

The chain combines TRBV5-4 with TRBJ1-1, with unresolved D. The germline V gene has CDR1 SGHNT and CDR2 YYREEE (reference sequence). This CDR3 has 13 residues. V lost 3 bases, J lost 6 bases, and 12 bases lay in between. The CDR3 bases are TGTGCCAGCAGCTCGCTGAATTGGGCTGAAGCTTTCTTT. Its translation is CASSSLNWAEAFF.

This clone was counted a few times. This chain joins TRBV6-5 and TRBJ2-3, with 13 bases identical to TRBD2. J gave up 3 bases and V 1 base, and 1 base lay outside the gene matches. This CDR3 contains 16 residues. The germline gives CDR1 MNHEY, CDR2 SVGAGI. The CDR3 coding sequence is TGTGCCAGCAGTTACTTGACTAGCGGGGGGACAGATACGCAGTATTTT. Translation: CASSYLTSGGTDTQYF.

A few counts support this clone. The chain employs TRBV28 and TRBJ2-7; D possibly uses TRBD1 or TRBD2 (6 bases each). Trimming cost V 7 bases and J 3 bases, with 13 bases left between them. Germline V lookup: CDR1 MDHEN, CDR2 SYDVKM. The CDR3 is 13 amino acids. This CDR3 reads CASNGGGNYEQYF. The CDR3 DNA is TGTGCCAGCAATGGAGGGGGGAACTACGAGCAGTACTTC.